This is a list of T cell receptor beta chains from one sample in a study of CD8 T cells in Susac syndrome. MiXCR, applied by TCRdb to the immunoSEQ multiplex PCR reads, yields one record per CDR3 protein. Among around 230,000 distinct CDR3 sequences listed, about 96% were seen once. The sample comprised CD4+ T cells from PBMCs. Receptor source: a human donor with Susac syndrome. CDR3s include the opening cysteine and the closing phenylalanine or tryptophan. Each record gives: J gene, D gene, clone size, V gene, CDR3 protein, CDR3 DNA. A D gene is named only where the DNA matches it firmly. Rows give clone size only sometimes, using once, few, many, or a class for an expanded clone.

TRBJ1-1 | NA | NA | TRBV12-5 | CASGQTTLRFTEAFF | TGTGCTAGTGGCCAGACTACACTGCGTTTCACTGAAGCTTTCTTT
TRBJ1-4 | TRBD1 | NA | TRBV15 | CATSRDPRQGAWNEKLFF | TGTGCCACCAGCAGAGATCCGCGACAGGGGGCATGGAATGAAAAACTGTTTTTT
TRBJ1-1 | NA | few | TRBV7-9 | CASSFKGDTEAFF | TGTGCCAGCAGCTTTAAGGGGGACACTGAAGCTTTCTTT
TRBJ2-1 | NA | NA | TRBV18 | CASSDFYAGTESYNEQFF | TGTGCCAGCTCTGATTTTTACGCCGGGACTGAATCCTACAATGAGCAGTTCTTC
TRBJ2-1 | NA | NA | TRBV19 | CASSLDTGNEQFF | TGTGCCAGTAGTCTCGATACGGGCAATGAGCAGTTCTTC
TRBJ2-7 | TRBD1 | NA | TRBV20-1 | CSASSENRGYEQYF | TGCAGTGCTAGTTCTGAAAACAGGGGTTACGAGCAGTACTTC
TRBJ1-4 | NA | NA | TRBV7-2 | CASSTMGFTNEKLFF | TGTGCCAGCAGCACCATGGGTTTCACAAATGAAAAACTGTTTTTT
TRBJ2-4 | NA | NA | TRBV29-1 | CSVRGGDVAKNIQYF | TGCAGCGTCAGAGGAGGAGATGTTGCCAAAAACATTCAGTACTTC
TRBJ2-7 | NA | NA | TRBV11-2 | CASSLDRGVGEQYF | TGTGCCAGCAGCTTAGATAGGGGCGTTGGGGAGCAGTACTTC
TRBJ1-5 | NA | NA | TRBV20-1 | CSAKEGTFGNQPQHF | TGCAGTGCTAAAGAAGGGACGTTTGGCAATCAGCCCCAGCATTTT
TRBJ2-3 | NA | NA | TRBV6-4 | CASRRAESDTQYF | TGTGCCAGCAGACGAGCGGAGTCAGATACGCAGTATTTT
TRBJ1-1 | NA | NA | TRBV3-1 | CASSPRLLGTEAFF | TGTGCCAGCAGCCCCAGGCTTCTGGGCACTGAAGCTTTCTTT
TRBJ1-4 | TRBD1 | NA | TRBV20-1 | CSAGTGTGGEKLFF | TGCAGTGCTGGGACCGGGACAGGGGGGGAAAAACTGTTTTTT
TRBJ2-5 | NA | once | TRBV19 | CASSSSTARGLSYQETQYF | TGTGCCAGTAGTTCGTCCACAGCCAGGGGACTATCCTACCAAGAGACCCAGTACTTC
TRBJ1-1 | NA | NA | TRBV7-6 | CASSPPQGNTEAFF | TGTGCCAGCAGCCCTCCGCAGGGGAACACTGAAGCTTTCTTT
TRBJ2-5 | NA | NA | TRBV29-1 | CSGSGSYQETQYF | TGCAGCGGGTCCGGCAGCTACCAAGAGACCCAGTACTTC
TRBJ1-5 | NA | NA | TRBV7-9 | CASSFRQLRDKGNQPQHF | TGTGCCAGCAGCTTCCGACAGCTCCGCGACAAGGGCAATCAGCCCCAGCATTTT
TRBJ2-3 | NA | NA | TRBV2 | CASSDRDTQYF | TGTGCCAGCAGTGATCGGGATACGCAGTATTTT
TRBJ2-1 | TRBD2 | once | TRBV5-1 | CASSFLAGNPSNEQFF | TGCGCCAGCAGCTTCCTAGCGGGCAACCCTTCCAATGAGCAGTTCTTC
TRBJ2-4 | NA | NA | TRBV30 | CAWRKGSRAKNIQYF | TGTGCCTGGAGGAAGGGCTCTCGGGCCAAAAACATTCAGTACTTC
TRBJ2-7 | TRBD1 | NA | TRBV18 | CASSPPGQYHEQYF | TGTGCCAGCTCACCACCGGGACAGTACCACGAGCAGTACTTC
TRBJ2-7 | NA | NA | TRBV9 | CASSGHDVYEQYF | TGTGCCAGCAGCGGGCATGATGTCTACGAGCAGTACTTC
TRBJ2-1 | NA | NA | TRBV18 | CASSPVSEAPPFF | TGTGCCAGCTCACCTGTATCCGAGGCCCCGCCTTTCTTC
TRBJ2-7 | NA | NA | TRBV5-4 | CASSPPSVAYEQYF | TGTGCCAGCAGCCCCCCCTCGGTAGCCTACGAGCAGTACTTC
TRBJ2-7 | TRBD1 | NA | TRBV5-1 | CARKTGQLDEQYF | TGCGCCAGGAAAACGGGACAGCTGGACGAGCAGTACTTC
TRBJ2-7 | TRBD2 | NA | TRBV11-3 | CASSLSSGSGEQYF | TGTGCCAGCAGCCTGTCTAGCGGGAGTGGCGAGCAGTACTTC
TRBJ2-4 | TRBD1 | NA | TRBV27 | CASSAAGDRVDIQYF | TGTGCCAGCAGTGCCGCCGGGGACAGGGTAGACATTCAGTACTTC
TRBJ1-2 | NA | once | TRBV3-1 | CASSRGHTNYGYTF | TGTGCCAGCAGTCGAGGACATACTAACTATGGCTACACCTTC
TRBJ2-7 | NA | NA | TRBV29-1 | CSVVRQGNQVLYF | TGCAGCGTTGTGCGGCAGGGGAACCAGGTCCTTTACTTC
TRBJ2-1 | TRBD2 | NA | TRBV7-3 | CASRGGRANNEQFF | TGTGCCAGCCGGGGCGGGAGGGCCAACAATGAGCAGTTCTTC
TRBJ1-2 | NA | once | TRBV19 | CARWGPYQGYGYTF | TGTGCCAGGTGGGGGCCTTACCAAGGCTATGGCTACACCTTC
TRBJ2-7 | NA | once | TRBV28 | CASSKHSYEQYF | TGTGCCAGCAGTAAACACTCCTACGAGCAGTACTTC
TRBJ2-7 | TRBD2 | NA | TRBV27 | CASTTVRGTSGRDLFEQYF | TGTGCCAGCACTACCGTCCGCGGGACTAGCGGGAGGGATTTATTCGAGCAGTACTTC
TRBJ1-1 | NA | NA | TRBV10-3 | CAISVKGGDTEAFF | TGTGCCATCAGTGTGAAGGGAGGTGACACTGAAGCTTTCTTT
TRBJ2-7 | TRBD1 | NA | TRBV7-9 | CASSSTPGQKYEQYF | TGTGCCAGCAGCTCGACCCCGGGACAGAAATACGAGCAGTACTTC
TRBJ2-3 | TRBD2 | NA | TRBV20-1 | CSARGGEPHTQYF | TGCAGTGCTAGGGGGGGGGAGCCACATACGCAGTATTTT
TRBJ1-5 | NA | NA | TRBV15 | CAPRPREPQHF | TGTGCCCCCCGCCCCCGGGAGCCCCAGCATTTT
TRBJ2-7 | NA | NA | TRBV6-1 | CASTWELTQASEQYF | TGTGCCAGCACGTGGGAATTGACACAGGCGAGCGAGCAGTACTTC
TRBJ2-5 | NA | NA | TRBV28 | CASCGGAQLGETQYF | TGTGCCAGCTGCGGGGGCGCCCAATTGGGGGAGACCCAGTACTTC
TRBJ2-5 | NA | NA | TRBV12-3/TRBV12-4 | CASSSDYETQYF | TGTGCCAGCAGTTCCGATTACGAGACCCAGTACTTC
TRBJ1-1 | TRBD1 | NA | TRBV5-4 | CASSHRQGKIFGDTEAFF | TGTGCCAGCAGCCATCGACAGGGTAAGATATTCGGAGACACTGAAGCTTTCTTT
TRBJ2-5 | NA | NA | TRBV20-1 | CSADPALQETQYF | TGCAGTGCCGACCCGGCGCTACAAGAGACCCAGTACTTC
TRBJ1-2 | TRBD1 | NA | TRBV28 | CASMGQGRGYTF | TGTGCCAGCATGGGACAGGGCCGTGGCTACACCTTC
TRBJ2-7 | NA | NA | TRBV3-1 | CASSQAANSYEQYF | TGTGCCAGCAGCCAAGCAGCGAACTCCTACGAGCAGTACTTC
TRBJ2-5 | TRBD2 | NA | TRBV3-1 | CASSQGPREEETQYF | TGTGCCAGCAGCCAAGGTCCGCGGGAGGAAGAGACCCAGTACTTC
TRBJ2-7 | TRBD2 | NA | TRBV7-2 | CASSSGRAWGQYF | TGTGCCAGCAGTAGCGGGAGGGCCTGGGGGCAGTACTTC
TRBJ2-7 | NA | NA | TRBV29-1 | CSADTAYEQYF | TGCAGCGCGGACACCGCCTACGAGCAGTACTTC
TRBJ2-1 | NA | NA | TRBV24-1 | CATSDPTPLAQTYNEQFF | TGTGCCACCAGTGATCCTACCCCCCTAGCCCAGACCTACAATGAGCAGTTCTTC